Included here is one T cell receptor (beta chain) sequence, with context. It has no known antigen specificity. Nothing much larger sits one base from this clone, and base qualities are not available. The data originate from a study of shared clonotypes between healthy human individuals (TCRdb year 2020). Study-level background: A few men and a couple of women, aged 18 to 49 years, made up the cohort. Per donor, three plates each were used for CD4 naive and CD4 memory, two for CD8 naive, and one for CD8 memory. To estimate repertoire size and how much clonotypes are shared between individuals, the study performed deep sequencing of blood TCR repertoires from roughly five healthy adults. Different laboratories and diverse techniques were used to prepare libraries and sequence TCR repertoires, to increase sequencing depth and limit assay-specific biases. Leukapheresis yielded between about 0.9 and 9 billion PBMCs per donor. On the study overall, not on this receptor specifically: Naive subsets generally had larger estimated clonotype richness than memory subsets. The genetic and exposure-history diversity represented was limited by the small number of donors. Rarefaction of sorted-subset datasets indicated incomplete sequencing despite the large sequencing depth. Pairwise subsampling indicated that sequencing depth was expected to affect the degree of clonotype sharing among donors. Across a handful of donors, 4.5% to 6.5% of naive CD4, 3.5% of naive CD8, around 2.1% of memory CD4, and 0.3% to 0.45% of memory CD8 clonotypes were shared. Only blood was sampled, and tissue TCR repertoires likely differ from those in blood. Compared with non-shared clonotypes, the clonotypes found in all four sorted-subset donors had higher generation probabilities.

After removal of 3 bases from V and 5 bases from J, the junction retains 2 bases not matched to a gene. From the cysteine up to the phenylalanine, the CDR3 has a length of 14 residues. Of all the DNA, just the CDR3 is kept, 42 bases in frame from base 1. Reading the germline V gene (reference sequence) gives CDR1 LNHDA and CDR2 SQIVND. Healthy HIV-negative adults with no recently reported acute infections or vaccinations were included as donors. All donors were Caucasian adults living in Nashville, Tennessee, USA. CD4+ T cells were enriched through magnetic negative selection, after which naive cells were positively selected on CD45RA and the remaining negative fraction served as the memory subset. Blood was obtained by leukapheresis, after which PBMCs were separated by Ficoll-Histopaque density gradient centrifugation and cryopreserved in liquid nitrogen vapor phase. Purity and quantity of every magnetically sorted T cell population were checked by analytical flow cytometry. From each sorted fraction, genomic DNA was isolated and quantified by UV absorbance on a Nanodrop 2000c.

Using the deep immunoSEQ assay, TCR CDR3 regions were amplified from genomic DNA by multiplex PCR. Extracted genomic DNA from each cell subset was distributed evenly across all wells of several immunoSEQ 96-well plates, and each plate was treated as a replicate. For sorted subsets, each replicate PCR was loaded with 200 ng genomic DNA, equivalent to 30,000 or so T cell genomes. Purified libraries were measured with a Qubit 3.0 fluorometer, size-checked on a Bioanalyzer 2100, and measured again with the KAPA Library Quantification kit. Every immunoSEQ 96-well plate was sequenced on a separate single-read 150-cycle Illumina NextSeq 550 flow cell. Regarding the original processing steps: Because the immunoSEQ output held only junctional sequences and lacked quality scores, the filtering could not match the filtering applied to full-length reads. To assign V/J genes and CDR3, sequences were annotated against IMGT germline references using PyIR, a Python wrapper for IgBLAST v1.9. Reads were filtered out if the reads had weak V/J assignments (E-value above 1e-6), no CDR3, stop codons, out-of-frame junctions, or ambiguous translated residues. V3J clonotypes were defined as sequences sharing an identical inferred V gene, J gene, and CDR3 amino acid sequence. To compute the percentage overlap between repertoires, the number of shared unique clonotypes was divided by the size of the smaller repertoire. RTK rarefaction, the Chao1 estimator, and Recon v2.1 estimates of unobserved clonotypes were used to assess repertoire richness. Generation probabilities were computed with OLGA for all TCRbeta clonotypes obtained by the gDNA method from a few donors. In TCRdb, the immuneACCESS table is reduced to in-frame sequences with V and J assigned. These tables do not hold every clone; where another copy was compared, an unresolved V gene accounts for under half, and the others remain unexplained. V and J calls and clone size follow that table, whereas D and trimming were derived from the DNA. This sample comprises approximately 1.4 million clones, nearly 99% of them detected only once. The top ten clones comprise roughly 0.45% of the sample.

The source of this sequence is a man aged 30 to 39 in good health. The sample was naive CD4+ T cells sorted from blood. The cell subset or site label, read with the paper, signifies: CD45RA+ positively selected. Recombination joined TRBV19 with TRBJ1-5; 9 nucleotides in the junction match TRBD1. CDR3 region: CASSIRTGDQPQHF. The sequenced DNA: TGTGCCAGTAGTATCCGGACAGGGGATCAGCCCCAGCATTTT.